One and the same sample provided the 3 T cell receptor beta chains below, sequenced in a study of identical twins. TCRdb redid the calling of the 5' RACE reads with MiXCR, one entry per CDR3 protein. The top ten hold 13% of the sample, which has some 760,000 distinct CDR3 sequences, 18% seen once. These sequences were also reported in another study, on T cells expressing NK-cell markers.

The material sequenced was PBMCs. The receptors come from a woman younger than 35 in good health.

This rearrangement joins TRBV20-1 to TRBJ1-2; D call uncertain. CDR1 DFQATT and CDR2 SNEGSKA come from the germline V gene (reference sequence). The CDR3 runs to 14 residues. V shed 5 bases and J shed 5 bases, with 18 bases lying between them. DNA of the CDR3: TGCAGTGCTCAGGAGGTGCCTGCGGGATATGGCTACACCTTC. Translated: CSAQEVPAGYGYTF.

This clonotype came up a few times. Here the CDR3 reads CASSEGKYGYTF. The CDR3 DNA is TGCGCCAGCAGCGAGGGAAAATATGGCTACACCTTC. J is TRBJ1-2 and V is TRBV5-1; D not resolved. The germline V and J ends were trimmed by 4 bases and 5 bases, with 9 bases remaining between them. Germline V CDR1 and CDR2: SGHRS, YFSETQ. This CDR3 spans 12 amino acids.

The chain links TRBV5-1 to TRBJ2-5; no firm D call. Germline loops: CDR1 SGHRS, CDR2 YFSETQ. This CDR3 region has 16 residues. V lost 4 bases and J 4 bases, leaving 20 bases between the germline ends. CDR3 residues: CASSLAQTAYRETQYF. In DNA, the CDR3 is TGCGCCAGCAGCCTTGCACAAACTGCCTACCGAGAGACCCAGTACTTC.